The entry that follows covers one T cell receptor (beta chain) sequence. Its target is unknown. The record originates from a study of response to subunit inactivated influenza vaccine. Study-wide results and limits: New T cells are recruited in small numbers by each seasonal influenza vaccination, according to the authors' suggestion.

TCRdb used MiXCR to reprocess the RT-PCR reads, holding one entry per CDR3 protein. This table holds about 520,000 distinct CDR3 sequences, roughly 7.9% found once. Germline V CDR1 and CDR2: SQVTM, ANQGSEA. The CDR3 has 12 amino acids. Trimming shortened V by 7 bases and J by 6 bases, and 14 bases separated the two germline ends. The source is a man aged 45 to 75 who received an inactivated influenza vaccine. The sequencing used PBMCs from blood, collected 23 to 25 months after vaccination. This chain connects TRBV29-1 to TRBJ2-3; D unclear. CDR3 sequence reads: CSGLVAPDTQYF. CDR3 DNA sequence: TGCAGCGGCCTGGTGGCCCCGGATACGCAGTATTTT.